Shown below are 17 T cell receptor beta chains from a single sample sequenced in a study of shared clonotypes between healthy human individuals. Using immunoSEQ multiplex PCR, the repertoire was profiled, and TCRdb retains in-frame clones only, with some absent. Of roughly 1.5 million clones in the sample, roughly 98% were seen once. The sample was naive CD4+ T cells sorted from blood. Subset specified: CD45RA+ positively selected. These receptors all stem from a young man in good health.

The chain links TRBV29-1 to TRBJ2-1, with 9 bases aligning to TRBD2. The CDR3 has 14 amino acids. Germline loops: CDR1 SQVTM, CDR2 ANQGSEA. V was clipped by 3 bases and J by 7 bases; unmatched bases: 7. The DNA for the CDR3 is TGCAGCGTTGATATAGCGGGAGTGGGTAATGAGCAGTTCTTC. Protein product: CSVDIAGVGNEQFF.

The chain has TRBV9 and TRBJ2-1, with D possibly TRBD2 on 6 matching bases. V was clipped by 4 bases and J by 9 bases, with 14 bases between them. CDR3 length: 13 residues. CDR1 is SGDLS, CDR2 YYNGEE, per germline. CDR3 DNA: TGTGCCAGCAGCTCGGGAGTCTACGGTGAGCAGTTCTTC. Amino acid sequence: CASSSGVYGEQFF. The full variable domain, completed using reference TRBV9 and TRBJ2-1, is DSGVTQTPKHLITATGQRVTLRCSPRSGDLSVYWYQQSLDQGLQFLIQYYNGEERAKGNILERFSAQQFPDLHSELNLSSLELGDSALYFCASSSGVYGEQFFGPGTRLTVL.

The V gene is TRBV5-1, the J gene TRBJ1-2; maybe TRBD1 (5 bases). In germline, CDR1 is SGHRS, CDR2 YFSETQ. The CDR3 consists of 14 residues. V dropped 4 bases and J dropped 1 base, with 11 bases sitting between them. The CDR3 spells CASSDSFINYGYTF. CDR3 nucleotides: TGCGCCAGCAGCGACAGCTTTATTAACTATGGCTACACCTTC.

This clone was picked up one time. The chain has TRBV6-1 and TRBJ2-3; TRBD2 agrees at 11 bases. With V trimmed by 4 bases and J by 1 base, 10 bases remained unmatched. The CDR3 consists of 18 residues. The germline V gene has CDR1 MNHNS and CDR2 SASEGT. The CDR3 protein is CASSGVLAGGRRTDTQYF. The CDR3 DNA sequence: TGTGCCAGCAGTGGGGTCCTAGCGGGAGGACGTCGCACAGATACGCAGTATTTT.

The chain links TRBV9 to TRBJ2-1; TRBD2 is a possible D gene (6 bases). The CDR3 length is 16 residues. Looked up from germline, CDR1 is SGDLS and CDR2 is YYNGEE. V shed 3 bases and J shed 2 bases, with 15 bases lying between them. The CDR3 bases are TGTGCCAGCAGCGCGGGTCGAGGACTAACCTACAATGAGCAGTTCTTC. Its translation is CASSAGRGLTYNEQFF.

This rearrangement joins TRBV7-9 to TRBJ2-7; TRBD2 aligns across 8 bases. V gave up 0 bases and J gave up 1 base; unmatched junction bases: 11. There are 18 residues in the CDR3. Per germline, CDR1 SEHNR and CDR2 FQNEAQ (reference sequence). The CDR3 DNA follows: TGTGCCAGCAGCTTAGCGTTGGGTGGCGGCGGGGGGTCCTACGAGCAGTACTTC. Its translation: CASSLALGGGGGSYEQYF. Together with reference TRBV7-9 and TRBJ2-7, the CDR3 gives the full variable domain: DTGVSQNPRHKITKRGQNVTFRCDPISEHNRLYWYRQTLGQGPEFLTYFQNEAQLEKSRLLSDRFSAERPKGSFSTLEIQRTEQGDSAMYLCASSLALGGGGGSYEQYFGPGTRLTVT.

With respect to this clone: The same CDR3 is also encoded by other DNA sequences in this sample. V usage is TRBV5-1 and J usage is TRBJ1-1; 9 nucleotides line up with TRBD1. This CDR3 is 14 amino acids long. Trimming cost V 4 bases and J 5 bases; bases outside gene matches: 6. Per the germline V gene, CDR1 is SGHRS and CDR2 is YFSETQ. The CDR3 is CASSPDRGGTEAFF. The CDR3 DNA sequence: TGCGCCAGCAGCCCGGACAGGGGCGGAACTGAAGCTTTCTTT.

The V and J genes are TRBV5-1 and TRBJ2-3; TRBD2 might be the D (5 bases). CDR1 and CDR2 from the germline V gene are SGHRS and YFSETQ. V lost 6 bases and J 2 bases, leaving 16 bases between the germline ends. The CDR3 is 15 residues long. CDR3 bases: TGCGCCAGCATGGAGGACGCAAGACACACAGATACGCAGTATTTT. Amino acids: CASMEDARHTDTQYF.

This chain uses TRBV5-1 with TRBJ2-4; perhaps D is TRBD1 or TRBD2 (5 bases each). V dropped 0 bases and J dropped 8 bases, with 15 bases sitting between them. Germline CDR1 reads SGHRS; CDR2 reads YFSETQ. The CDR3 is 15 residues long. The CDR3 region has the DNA TGCGCCAGCAGCTTGGACCCCAGGGTGGAGGACATTCAGTACTTC. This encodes CASSLDPRVEDIQYF.

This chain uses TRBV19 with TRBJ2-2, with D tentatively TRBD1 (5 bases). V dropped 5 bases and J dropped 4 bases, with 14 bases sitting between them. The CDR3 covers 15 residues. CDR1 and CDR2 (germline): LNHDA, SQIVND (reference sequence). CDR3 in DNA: TGTGCCAGTAGTCCGTCGGACAAGACCACCGGGGAGCTGTTTTTT. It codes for CASSPSDKTTGELFF. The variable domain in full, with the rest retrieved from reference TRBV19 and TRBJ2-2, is DGGITQSPKYLFRKEGQNVTLSCEQNLNHDAMYWYRQDPGQGLRLIYYSQIVNDFQKGDIAEGYSVSREKKESFPLTVTSAQKNPTAFYLCASSPSDKTTGELFFGEGSRLTVL.

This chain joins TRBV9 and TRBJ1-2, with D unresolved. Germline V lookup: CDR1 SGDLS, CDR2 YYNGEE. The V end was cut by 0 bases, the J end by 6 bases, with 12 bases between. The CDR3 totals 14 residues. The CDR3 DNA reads TGTGCCAGCAGCGTAGGCGATCAGAACCATGGCTACACCTTC. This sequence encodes CASSVGDQNHGYTF.

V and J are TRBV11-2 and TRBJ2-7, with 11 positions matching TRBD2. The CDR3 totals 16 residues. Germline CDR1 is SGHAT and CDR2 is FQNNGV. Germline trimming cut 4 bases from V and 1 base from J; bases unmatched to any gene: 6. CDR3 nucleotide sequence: TGTGCCAGCAGCTCCTACGGGACTAGCGGATCCTACGAGCAGTACTTC. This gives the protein CASSSYGTSGSYEQYF. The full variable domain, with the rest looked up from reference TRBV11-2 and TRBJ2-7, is EAGVAQSPRYKIIEKRQSVAFWCNPISGHATLYWYQQILGQGPKLLIQFQNNGVVDDSQLPKDRFSAERLKGVDSTLKIQPAKLEDSAVYLCASSSYGTSGSYEQYFGPGTRLTVT.

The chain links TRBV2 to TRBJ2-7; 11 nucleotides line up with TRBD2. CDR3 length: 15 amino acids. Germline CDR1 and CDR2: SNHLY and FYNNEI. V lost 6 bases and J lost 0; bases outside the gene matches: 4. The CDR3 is CASRGGLADSYEQYF. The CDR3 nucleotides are TGTGCCAGCAGGGGGGGACTAGCGGACTCCTACGAGCAGTACTTC.

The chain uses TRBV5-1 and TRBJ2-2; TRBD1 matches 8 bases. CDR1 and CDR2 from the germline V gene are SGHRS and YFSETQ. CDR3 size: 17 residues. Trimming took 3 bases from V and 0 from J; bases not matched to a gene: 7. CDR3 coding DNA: TGCGCCAGCAGCTGGCGGACAGGGTTTTCGAACACCGGGGAGCTGTTTTTT. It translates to CASSWRTGFSNTGELFF. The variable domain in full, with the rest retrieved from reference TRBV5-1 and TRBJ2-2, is KAGVTQTPRYLIKTRGQQVTLSCSPISGHRSVSWYQQTPGQGLQFLFEYFSETQRNKGNFPGRFSGRQFSNSRSEMNVSTLELGDSALYLCASSWRTGFSNTGELFFGEGSRLTVL.

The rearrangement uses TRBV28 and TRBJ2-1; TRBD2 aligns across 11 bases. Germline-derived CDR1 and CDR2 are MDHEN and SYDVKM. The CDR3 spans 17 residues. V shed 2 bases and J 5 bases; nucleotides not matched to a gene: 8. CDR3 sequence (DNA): TGTGCCAGCAGTTTAGGGACCGGGACTAGCGGTAACAATGAGCAGTTCTTC. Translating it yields CASSLGTGTSGNNEQFF.

CDR3: CASSRDSREETQYF. CDR3 nucleotides: TGTGCCAGCAGCCGGGACAGCCGAGAAGAGACCCAGTACTTC. The chain is built from TRBV7-9 and TRBJ2-5, with 7 bases that match TRBD1. V lost 5 bases, J lost 3 bases, and 6 bases stayed unmatched. Germline V lookup: CDR1 SEHNR, CDR2 FQNEAQ (reference sequence). This CDR3 is 14 amino acids long.

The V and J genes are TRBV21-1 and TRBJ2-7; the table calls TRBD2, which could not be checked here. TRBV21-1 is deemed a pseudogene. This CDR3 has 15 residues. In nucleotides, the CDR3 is TGTGCCAGCAGTCGGCGGGAGGGCCGGCCAGGGGAGCAGTACTTC. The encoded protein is CASSRREGRPGEQYF.